This section outlines one T cell receptor (beta chain) sequence together with its context. TCRdb's table, derived via immunoSEQ multiplex PCR, lists solely in-frame clones and lacks some. This table has about 68,000 clones, about 97% appearing once. The data were taken from a study of technical replicates of blood from a handful of donors. This CDR3 spans 16 amino acids. Germline V gene lookup returns CDR1 SGHTA and CDR2 FQGTGA. The trim removed 5 bases at V and 2 bases at J, leaving 7 bases unmatched. The sample was T cells isolated from PBMCs. The clonotype was recovered from a human donor in good health. The chain has TRBV7-3 and TRBJ2-2; 8 positions match TRBD1. CDR3 DNA: TGTGCCAGCAGCATAGGACAGGGTGGTAACACCGGGGAGCTGTTTTTT. Encoded protein: CASSIGQGGNTGELFF.